This entry concerns a single T cell receptor (beta chain). This sample stems from a study of early T cells in non-severe SARS-CoV-2 infection. For the study at large: Chains from this unsorted whole-blood bulk RNA could not be paired.

MiXCR, applied by TCRdb to the 5' RACE reads, yields one record per CDR3 protein. Of approximately 76,000 distinct CDR3 sequences in the sample, more than 13% were seen once. Specimen: whole blood. This TCR derives from an adult who was a healthcare worker with PCR-confirmed SARS-CoV-2 infection or an uninfected control (not recorded which).

The CDR3: CSARGTGGKLVGYEQYF. The CDR3 region has the DNA TGCAGTGCTAGAGGGACAGGGGGCAAGTTGGTCGGCTACGAGCAGTACTTC. The V gene is TRBV20-1, the J gene TRBJ2-7; the match to TRBD1 covers 11 bases. Germline V gives CDR1 DFQATT, CDR2 SNEGSKA (reference sequence). V dropped 1 base and J dropped 3; count of bases not matched to a gene: 11. CDR3 size: 17 residues.